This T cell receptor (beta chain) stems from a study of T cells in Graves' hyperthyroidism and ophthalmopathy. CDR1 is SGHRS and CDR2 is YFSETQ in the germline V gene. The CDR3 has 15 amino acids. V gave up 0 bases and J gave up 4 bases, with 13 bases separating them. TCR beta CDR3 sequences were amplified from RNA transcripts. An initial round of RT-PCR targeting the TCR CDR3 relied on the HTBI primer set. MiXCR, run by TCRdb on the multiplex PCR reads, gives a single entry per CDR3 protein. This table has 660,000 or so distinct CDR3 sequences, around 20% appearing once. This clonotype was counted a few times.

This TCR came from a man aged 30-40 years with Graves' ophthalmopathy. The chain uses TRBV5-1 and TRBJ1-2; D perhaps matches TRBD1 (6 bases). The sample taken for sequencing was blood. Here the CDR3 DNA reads TGCGCCAGCAGCTTGGACGCGACAGGAGGCTATGGCTACACCTTC. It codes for CASSLDATGGYGYTF.